The next 9 T cell receptor beta chains were all read from a single sample in a study of cytomegalovirus exposure and HLA in healthy donors. The table came from immunoSEQ multiplex PCR; TCRdb's copy has only in-frame clones and leaves some out. The sample records some 130,000 clones, about 91% being singletons. The material sequenced was PBMCs. These receptors were taken from a woman aged 18 to 35 in good health and CMV-seronegative.

This clone appeared many times. The chain couples TRBV25-1 to TRBJ1-4; D remains unclear. V gave up 6 bases and J gave up 4 bases, with 9 bases separating them. CDR1 is MGHDK and CDR2 is SYGVNS in the germline V gene. The CDR3 covers 13 residues. CDR3 DNA sequence: TGTGCCAGCAGGGGCAGTGATAATGAAAAACTGTTTTTT. Translation: CASRGSDNEKLFF.

This clone was seen only a few times. The V gene is TRBV25-1, the J gene TRBJ1-5; possibly TRBD1 for D (6 bases). The CDR3 sequence is 14 residues long. Between the trimmed V and J ends, which lost 4 bases and 7 bases, there was a span of 14 bases. CDR1 and CDR2 (germline): MGHDK, SYGVNS. The CDR3 sequence: CASSGGGAGQPQHF. The CDR3 DNA reads as TGTGCCAGCAGTGGAGGGGGGGCTGGACAGCCCCAGCATTTT.

This sequence joins TRBV13 and TRBJ1-1, with TRBD1 matching 11 bases. V was clipped by 6 bases and J by 1 base; unmatched bases: 10. Per germline, CDR1 PRHDT and CDR2 FYEKMQ (reference sequence). The CDR3 is 17 residues long. CDR3: CASRLRTGGFQNTEAFF. CDR3 in DNA: TGTGCCAGCAGGCTACGGACAGGGGGCTTCCAGAACACTGAAGCTTTCTTT.

The chain carries TRBV2 and TRBJ1-1, with D perhaps matching TRBD1 (6 bases). V was clipped by 6 bases and J by 1 base, with 21 bases between them. Germline CDR1 SNHLY, CDR2 FYNNEI. The CDR3 runs to 17 residues. CDR3 amino acids: CASSKTGDILENTEAFF. CDR3 DNA sequence: TGTGCCAGCAGCAAGACAGGCGACATTTTAGAGAACACTGAAGCTTTCTTT.

The chain links TRBV5-4 to TRBJ1-1; the D gene is possibly TRBD1 (5 bases). The germline V and J ends were trimmed by 5 bases and 3 bases, with 14 bases remaining between them. The CDR3 loop spans 14 amino acids. Germline CDR1 reads SGHNT; CDR2 reads YYREEE (reference sequence). The CDR3 DNA reads TGTGCCAGCAGGTCCGGGACTTTCGACACTGAAGCTTTCTTT. Translated: CASRSGTFDTEAFF.

The CDR3 coding sequence is TGTGCCAGCAGCTTAGGCGGGATCACTGAAGCTTTCTTT. Translation: CASSLGGITEAFF. The chain joins TRBV5-6 to TRBJ1-1; D call uncertain. The CDR3 runs 13 residues. The V end was cut by 2 bases, the J end by 4 bases, with 9 bases between. Germline CDR1 reads SGHDT; CDR2 reads YYEEEE.

This chain uses TRBV9 with TRBJ1-6; D remains ambiguous. Looked up from germline, CDR1 is SGDLS and CDR2 is YYNGEE. Deletions cut 0 bases from V and 9 bases from J, with 10 bases between. There are 14 residues in the CDR3. CDR3 nucleotide sequence: TGTGCCAGCAGCGTAGTCGGGGAAGGTTCACCCCTCCACTTT. Translation gives CASSVVGEGSPLHF.

This rearrangement joins TRBV5-1 to TRBJ2-4; 9 nucleotides line up with TRBD1. The germline V gene encodes CDR1 SGHRS and CDR2 YFSETQ. The CDR3 has 14 residues. Trimming took 1 base from V and 5 from J; bases not matched to a gene: 1. CDR3 sequence (DNA): TGCGCCAGCAGCTTGAGACAGGGGGAAAACATTCAGTACTTC. This translates into CASSLRQGENIQYF.

The sample holds one count of this clone. This chain links TRBV29-1 with TRBJ2-1, with D tentatively TRBD2 (5 bases). The V end was cut by 6 bases, the J end by 0 bases, with 24 bases between. Germline V gene data show CDR1 as SQVTM and CDR2 as ANQGSEA. The CDR3 covers 18 residues. The CDR3 here is CSVVIAPLSGSSYNEQFF. The DNA for the CDR3 is TGCAGCGTCGTGATTGCCCCTCTCAGCGGAAGCTCCTACAATGAGCAGTTCTTC.